Included here is one T cell receptor beta chain sequence, with context. These data originate in a study of blood T cell repertoires in COVID-19. As for the study in general: The United States, Italy and Spain were the sources of the acute and convalescent COVID-19 samples. In each case, the material was cDNA or gDNA derived from T cells, B-cell-depleted T cells, or PBMCs.

This CDR3 is built from 15 residues. Trimming removed 4 bases from V and 4 bases from J; junction bases left unmatched: 5. CDR1 SGHDT and CDR2 YYEEEE come from the germline V gene. Original processing methods: Estimated nucleated cell counts came from reference gene primer amplification. The data were produced by immunoSEQ multiplex PCR, yet TCRdb's version contains in-frame clones alone and is incomplete. Clonal size and the V and J genes are those of that table, whereas D and trimming came from the DNA. The sample lists 100,000 to 150,000 clones, 82% seen once, with about 4.2% in the top ten. This chain connects TRBV5-6 to TRBJ2-5; TRBD1 matches at 12 bases. Sequenced material: peripheral blood. This TCR came from a woman in her 70s with acute or convalescent COVID-19. CDR3 in amino acids: CASSLRDRGPETQYF. The DNA for the CDR3 is TGTGCCAGCAGCCTCCGGGACAGGGGGCCAGAGACCCAGTACTTC.